The 28 T cell receptor beta chains in this list originate from one sample, sequenced in a study of PD-1 blockade in classical Hodgkin lymphoma. Brentuximab vedotin exposure varied among the patients, all of whom had relapsed after autologous stem cell transplantation. Libraries were prepared by immunoSEQ multiplex PCR; TCRdb keeps only in-frame clonotypes and omits some of them. The sample shows some 41,000 clones, over 65% of them seen only once. The specimen was peripheral blood mononuclear cells (PBMCs), collected before the second cycle of nivolumab. These receptors were collected from a human donor with classical Hodgkin lymphoma.

This rearrangement joins TRBV15 to TRBJ1-2, with a weak D call TRBD1 (5 bases). Germline CDR1 reads LNHNV; CDR2 reads YYDKDF (reference sequence). The CDR3 spans 13 residues. V lost 0 bases, J lost 7 bases, and 9 bases lay in between. The CDR3 nucleotides read TGTGCCACCAGCAGAGATCAGGGAGGTGGCTACACCTTC. Its translation: CATSRDQGGGYTF.

V usage is TRBV6-4 and J usage is TRBJ1-2; tentative D call: TRBD1 (5 bases). The germline V gene has CDR1 MRHNA and CDR2 SNTAGT. The CDR3 runs 14 residues. Trimming removed 3 bases from V and 4 bases from J, with 12 bases in between. CDR3 sequence: CASSDGQGTYGYTF. DNA for the CDR3: TGTGCCAGCAGTGATGGTCAGGGAACCTATGGCTACACCTTC.

V gene TRBV27 combines with J gene TRBJ2-7, with TRBD1 matching 7 bases. V dropped 6 bases and J dropped 3; count of bases not matched to a gene: 5. Per the germline V gene, CDR1 is MNHEY and CDR2 is SMNVEV (reference sequence). The CDR3 spans 13 residues. The CDR3: CASRIYRGYEQYF. CDR3 nucleotide sequence: TGTGCCAGCAGAATTTACAGGGGCTACGAGCAGTACTTC.

This sequence joins TRBV7-9 and TRBJ1-2; a weak D match, TRBD1 (6 bases). In germline, CDR1 is SEHNR, CDR2 FQNEAQ (reference sequence). With 0 bases removed from V and 6 bases from J, the gap between germline ends came to 17 bases. The CDR3 is made up of 16 amino acids. CDR3 nucleotide sequence: TGTGCCAGCAGCTTAGCGCTTTTGAAGGGGGGCCATGGCTACACCTTC. Translation gives CASSLALLKGGHGYTF.

The chain employs TRBV27 and TRBJ2-5, with 7 bases matching TRBD2. The germline CDR1 and CDR2 sequences are MNHEY and SMNVEV (reference sequence). This CDR3 comprises 14 residues. Trimming cost V 4 bases and J 2 bases; bases outside gene matches: 4. Written as DNA, the CDR3 is TGTGCCAGCAGTTCGTGGGAGGGACAAGAGACCCAGTACTTC. This encodes CASSSWEGQETQYF.

This sequence joins TRBV7-9 and TRBJ2-1, with D unclear. The V and J ends lost 1 base and 6 bases respectively, with 10 bases between them. Germline V lookup: CDR1 SEHNR, CDR2 FQNEAQ (reference sequence). This CDR3 contains 14 residues. CDR3 bases: TGTGCCAGCAGCTTAGTGGTAGCACCCAATGAGCAGTTCTTC. This encodes CASSLVVAPNEQFF.

Only one count was recorded for this clone. The chain uses TRBV25-1 and TRBJ2-5; TRBD1 agrees at 8 bases. This CDR3 region has 17 residues. Looked up from germline, CDR1 is MGHDK and CDR2 is SYGVNS. Germline trimming cut 1 base from V and 5 bases from J; bases unmatched to any gene: 12. CDR3 region: CASSESGAAGGQETQYF. The CDR3 DNA sequence: TGTGCCAGCAGTGAATCCGGGGCGGCAGGGGGCCAGGAGACCCAGTACTTC. Based on the CDR3 plus reference TRBV25-1 and TRBJ2-5, the full variable domain is EADIYQTPRYLVIGTGKKITLECSQTMGHDKMYWYQQDPGMELHLIHYSYGVNSTEKGDLSSESTVSRIRTEHFPLTLESARPSHTSQYLCASSESGAAGGQETQYFGPGTRLLVL.

This clone has more than one count but fewer than ten. V usage is TRBV2 and J usage is TRBJ1-2; D possibly corresponds to TRBD1 (5 bases). V was clipped by 7 bases and J by 8 bases, with 11 bases between them. CDR1 is SNHLY and CDR2 is FYNNEI in the germline V gene. The CDR3 sequence is 11 residues long. The DNA for the CDR3 is TGTGCCAGCAAGGGGACCGGAGGCTACACCTTC. Its protein product is CASKGTGGYTF.

The chain uses TRBV11-2 and TRBJ1-2; 12 bases fit TRBD1. CDR3 length equals 19 residues. The germline V gene encodes CDR1 SGHAT and CDR2 FQNNGV. V lost 1 base, J lost 3 bases, and 12 bases stayed unmatched. CDR3 in DNA: TGTGCCAGCAGCTTAGTTCTCCCGGGACAGGGGGCGGTGGACTATGGCTACACCTTC. This gives the protein CASSLVLPGQGAVDYGYTF.

This clone was observed a single time. This chain links TRBV29-1 with TRBJ1-3, with D possibly matching TRBD1 (5 bases). Looked up from germline, CDR1 is SQVTM and CDR2 is ANQGSEA. This CDR3 contains 13 residues. V was trimmed by 5 bases and J by 2 bases, leaving 10 bases between them. The CDR3 here is CSVQRGTGNTIYF. In DNA, the CDR3 is TGCAGCGTTCAGCGGGGCACTGGAAACACCATATATTTT.

This chain links TRBV19 with TRBJ1-3; 7 bases are shared with TRBD1. This CDR3 is built from 16 residues. In germline, CDR1 is LNHDA, CDR2 SQIVND (reference sequence). With V trimmed by 4 bases and J by 2 bases, 8 bases remained unmatched. The chain's CDR3 is CASSSVHRGAGNTIYF. For the CDR3, the DNA is TGTGCCAGTAGTAGCGTGCACAGGGGAGCTGGAAACACCATATATTTT.

This chain uses TRBV2 with TRBJ2-2; D ambiguous. Trimming took off 2 bases at V and 6 bases at J, with 7 bases between the two ends. Germline V CDR1 and CDR2: SNHLY, FYNNEI. The CDR3 runs 13 residues. CDR3 in DNA: TGTGCCAGCAGTGAAATAGTTCCCGGGGAGCTGTTTTTT. This gives the protein CASSEIVPGELFF.

The chain carries TRBV15 and TRBJ2-1; D is ambiguous. Germline V gene lookup returns CDR1 LNHNV and CDR2 YYDKDF (reference sequence). Trimming took 8 bases from V and 6 from J, leaving 17 bases between them. This CDR3 spans 14 amino acids. The CDR3 region has the DNA TGTGCCACCGGGTTAGACCCCTACCTCAATGAGCAGTTCTTC. Amino acids: CATGLDPYLNEQFF.

The rearrangement uses TRBV21-1 and TRBJ1-1. TRBV21-1 is a listed pseudogene. The CDR3 totals 15 residues. Written as DNA, the CDR3 is TGTGCCAGCAGCAAAGTCGTCGAAGAGAACACTGAAGCTTTCTTT. It specifies CASSKVVEENTEAFF.

The rearrangement joins TRBV5-1 to TRBJ1-1, with D hard to call. From germline, CDR1 is SGHRS and CDR2 YFSETQ. The CDR3 is made up of 14 amino acids. The V end was cut by 4 bases, the J end by 2 bases, with 12 bases between. The CDR3 region has the DNA TGCGCCAGCAGCCCGGGATCCATTAACACTGAAGCTTTCTTT. It encodes CASSPGSINTEAFF.

V usage is TRBV7-2 and J usage is TRBJ1-1; a possible D gene is TRBD1 (6 bases). CDR1 and CDR2 from the germline V gene are SGHTA and FQGNSA. V lost 2 bases to trimming and J lost 1 base, with 11 bases between them. The CDR3 extends over 15 amino acids. The CDR3, as DNA: TGTGCCAGCAGCTTATGGGGACAACCGAACACTGAAGCTTTCTTT. This translates into CASSLWGQPNTEAFF. Based on the CDR3 plus reference TRBV7-2 and TRBJ1-1, the full variable domain is GAGVSQSPSNKVTEKGKDVELRCDPISGHTALYWYRQSLGQGLEFLIYFQGNSAPDKSGLPSDRFSAERTGGSVSTLTIQRTQQEDSAVYLCASSLWGQPNTEAFFGQGTRLTVV.

This clone was seen a few times. The chain carries TRBV7-2 and TRBJ1-1; unclear D gene. There are 10 residues in the CDR3. CDR1 and CDR2 from the germline V gene are SGHTA and FQGNSA. Trimming cost V 10 bases and J 5 bases, with 8 bases left between them. The CDR3 nucleotides read TGTGCCACCGGAAAGACTGAAGCTTTCTTT. Protein product: CATGKTEAFF.

The rearrangement links TRBV29-1 to TRBJ2-6, with D tentatively TRBD1 (6 bases). The CDR3 is made up of 15 amino acids. CDR1 is SQVTM and CDR2 is ANQGSEA in the germline V gene. Trimming pared 7 bases from V and 0 bases from J, leaving 13 bases between. CDR3 DNA sequence: TGCAGCGGCACGACAGGTAGCTCTGGGGCCAACGTCCTGACTTTC. Translating it yields CSGTTGSSGANVLTF.

The chain carries TRBV28 and TRBJ2-2; perhaps TRBD1 as D (5 bases). The germline CDR1 and CDR2 sequences are MDHEN and SYDVKM. Trimming removed 7 bases from V and 6 bases from J, with 15 bases in between. The CDR3 has 14 residues. The CDR3: CASNQGGQAGELFF. As DNA, the CDR3 is TGTGCCAGCAACCAAGGTGGACAAGCCGGGGAGCTGTTTTTT. The full variable domain, in which reference TRBV28 and TRBJ2-2 provide the parts outside the CDR3, is DVKVTQSSRYLVKRTGEKVFLECVQDMDHENMFWYRQDPGLGLRLIYFSYDVKMKEKGDIPEGYSVSREKKERFSLILESASTNQTSMYLCASNQGGQAGELFFGEGSRLTVL.

The chain carries TRBV5-6 and TRBJ1-2; D is undetermined. This CDR3 region has 12 residues. Germline lookup yields CDR1 SGHDT and CDR2 YYEEEE. Deletions cut 3 bases from V and 5 bases from J, with 8 bases between. The DNA for the CDR3 is TGTGCCAGCAGCTCCCCTGGTTATGGCTACACCTTC. Its protein product is CASSSPGYGYTF.

V is TRBV28 and J is TRBJ2-1; 9 positions match TRBD2. The J segment lost 3 bases and the V segment lost 7 bases, leaving 19 bases of the junction unmatched. The CDR3 has 19 residues. CDR1 and CDR2 (germline): MDHEN, SYDVKM. Here the CDR3 reads CASTPTGLAGARSYNEQFF. The CDR3 nucleotides read TGTGCCAGCACCCCAACGGGTTTAGCGGGAGCCAGGAGCTACAATGAGCAGTTCTTC.

In DNA, the CDR3 is TGTGCCAGCAGCGTAGATGGAGCGGGGATACCGGGCTACACAGATACGCAGTATTTT. Translation: CASSVDGAGIPGYTDTQYF. The gene calls are TRBV9 and TRBJ2-3; 7 nucleotides agree with TRBD2. Germline-derived CDR1 and CDR2 are SGDLS and YYNGEE. The junction had 15 bases not matched to a gene; V was cut back by 0 bases and J by 2 bases. The CDR3 contains 19 residues.

V is TRBV6-1 and J is TRBJ1-2; 7 nucleotides align to TRBD1. The germline V gene encodes CDR1 MNHNS and CDR2 SASEGT. J lost 3 bases, V lost 6 bases, and 10 bases had no gene match. The CDR3 length is 15 residues. Written as DNA, the CDR3 is TGTGCCAGCAGAGGGGGGACAGCGGAGGACTATGGCTACACCTTC. It translates to CASRGGTAEDYGYTF.

The chain carries TRBV28 and TRBJ2-2, with a weak D call TRBD2 (5 bases). V was cut by 3 bases and J by 8 bases, with 13 bases left in between. CDR1 is MDHEN and CDR2 is SYDVKM in the germline V gene. CDR3 length: 14 amino acids. The CDR3 protein is CASSFPDYRGELFF. The CDR3 nucleotides read TGTGCCAGCAGTTTCCCCGACTACCGAGGGGAGCTGTTTTTT.

V is TRBV5-4 and J is TRBJ2-4, with TRBD1 matching over 8 bases. Trimming at V came to 0 bases and at J to 1 base, leaving 3 bases not matched to a gene. Germline CDR1 SGHNT, CDR2 YYREEE (reference sequence). The CDR3 contains 16 residues. The CDR3 region has the DNA TGTGCCAGCAGCTTGGGTACAGGGGGGGCCAAAAACATTCAGTACTTC. Translation: CASSLGTGGAKNIQYF.

The rearrangement links TRBV28 to TRBJ1-2, with a tentative D call TRBD1 (5 bases). CDR3 length equals 15 residues. In germline, CDR1 is MDHEN, CDR2 SYDVKM. The V end was cut by 2 bases, the J end by 8 bases, with 18 bases between. The CDR3: CASSLIQVGQGGYTF. The CDR3 coding sequence is TGTGCCAGCAGTTTAATCCAAGTGGGGCAAGGGGGCTACACCTTC.

The chain recombines TRBV10-3 with TRBJ2-7; TRBD2 matches 7 bases. CDR1 and CDR2 from the germline V gene are ENHRY and SYGVKD. The CDR3 contains 13 residues. Trimming removed 8 bases from V and 5 bases from J; junction bases left unmatched: 9. This CDR3 reads CAIGLALADEQYF. CDR3 nucleotides: TGTGCCATCGGACTGGCCCTAGCGGACGAGCAGTACTTC.

The V and J genes are TRBV11-3 and TRBJ2-7, with D uncertain. The CDR3 contains 14 residues. The germline CDR1 and CDR2 sequences are SGHNT and YENEEA. Deletions cut 4 bases from V and 4 bases from J, with 14 bases between. CDR3: CASSSDLGFYEQYF. The CDR3 nucleotides read TGTGCCAGCAGCTCAGACTTGGGGTTTTACGAGCAGTACTTC.